These 3 T cell receptor beta chains originate from one sample sequenced in a study of pediatric ulcerative colitis. Here immunoSEQ multiplex PCR was the method, and the copy in TCRdb shows in-frame clones only, minus some. The table includes about 64,000 clones, roughly nine tenths detected once. Sequenced sample: blood. These receptors all come from a boy younger than 18 with severe ulcerative colitis.

The chain has TRBV11-2 and TRBJ2-7; a possible D gene is TRBD1 (5 bases). The V gene's germline CDR1 is SGHAT and CDR2 FQNNGV. The germline V and J ends were trimmed by 3 bases and 0 bases, with 6 bases remaining between them. The CDR3 spans 13 residues. CDR3 in amino acids: CASSLGPSYEQYF. CDR3 sequence (DNA): TGTGCCAGCAGCTTGGGGCCCTCCTACGAGCAGTACTTC.

The gene calls are TRBV4-3 and TRBJ2-7; TRBD1 might be the D (6 bases). The CDR3 has 15 amino acids. Germline values: CDR1 LGHNA, CDR2 YSLEER. Deletions cut 0 bases from V and 0 bases from J, with 9 bases between. The CDR3 protein is CASSQDWDNSYEQYF. The DNA of the CDR3 is TGCGCCAGCAGCCAAGATTGGGACAACTCCTACGAGCAGTACTTC.

Only a few counts were recorded for this clone. This chain uses TRBV18 with TRBJ2-7; 10 nucleotides line up with TRBD1. This CDR3 has 13 residues. Per the germline V gene, CDR1 is KGHSH and CDR2 is LQKENI. V trimming: 3 bases; J trimming: 8 bases; junction bases outside the gene matches: 4. The CDR3 region is CASSPETGGKQYF. DNA for the CDR3: TGTGCCAGCTCACCTGAGACAGGGGGCAAGCAGTACTTC. Full variable domain (rest looked up from reference TRBV18 and TRBJ2-7): NAGVMQNPRHLVRRRGQEARLRCSPMKGHSHVYWYRQLPEEGLKFMVYLQKENIIDESGMPKERFSAEFPKEGPSILRIQQVVRGDSAAYFCASSPETGGKQYFGPGTRLTVT.